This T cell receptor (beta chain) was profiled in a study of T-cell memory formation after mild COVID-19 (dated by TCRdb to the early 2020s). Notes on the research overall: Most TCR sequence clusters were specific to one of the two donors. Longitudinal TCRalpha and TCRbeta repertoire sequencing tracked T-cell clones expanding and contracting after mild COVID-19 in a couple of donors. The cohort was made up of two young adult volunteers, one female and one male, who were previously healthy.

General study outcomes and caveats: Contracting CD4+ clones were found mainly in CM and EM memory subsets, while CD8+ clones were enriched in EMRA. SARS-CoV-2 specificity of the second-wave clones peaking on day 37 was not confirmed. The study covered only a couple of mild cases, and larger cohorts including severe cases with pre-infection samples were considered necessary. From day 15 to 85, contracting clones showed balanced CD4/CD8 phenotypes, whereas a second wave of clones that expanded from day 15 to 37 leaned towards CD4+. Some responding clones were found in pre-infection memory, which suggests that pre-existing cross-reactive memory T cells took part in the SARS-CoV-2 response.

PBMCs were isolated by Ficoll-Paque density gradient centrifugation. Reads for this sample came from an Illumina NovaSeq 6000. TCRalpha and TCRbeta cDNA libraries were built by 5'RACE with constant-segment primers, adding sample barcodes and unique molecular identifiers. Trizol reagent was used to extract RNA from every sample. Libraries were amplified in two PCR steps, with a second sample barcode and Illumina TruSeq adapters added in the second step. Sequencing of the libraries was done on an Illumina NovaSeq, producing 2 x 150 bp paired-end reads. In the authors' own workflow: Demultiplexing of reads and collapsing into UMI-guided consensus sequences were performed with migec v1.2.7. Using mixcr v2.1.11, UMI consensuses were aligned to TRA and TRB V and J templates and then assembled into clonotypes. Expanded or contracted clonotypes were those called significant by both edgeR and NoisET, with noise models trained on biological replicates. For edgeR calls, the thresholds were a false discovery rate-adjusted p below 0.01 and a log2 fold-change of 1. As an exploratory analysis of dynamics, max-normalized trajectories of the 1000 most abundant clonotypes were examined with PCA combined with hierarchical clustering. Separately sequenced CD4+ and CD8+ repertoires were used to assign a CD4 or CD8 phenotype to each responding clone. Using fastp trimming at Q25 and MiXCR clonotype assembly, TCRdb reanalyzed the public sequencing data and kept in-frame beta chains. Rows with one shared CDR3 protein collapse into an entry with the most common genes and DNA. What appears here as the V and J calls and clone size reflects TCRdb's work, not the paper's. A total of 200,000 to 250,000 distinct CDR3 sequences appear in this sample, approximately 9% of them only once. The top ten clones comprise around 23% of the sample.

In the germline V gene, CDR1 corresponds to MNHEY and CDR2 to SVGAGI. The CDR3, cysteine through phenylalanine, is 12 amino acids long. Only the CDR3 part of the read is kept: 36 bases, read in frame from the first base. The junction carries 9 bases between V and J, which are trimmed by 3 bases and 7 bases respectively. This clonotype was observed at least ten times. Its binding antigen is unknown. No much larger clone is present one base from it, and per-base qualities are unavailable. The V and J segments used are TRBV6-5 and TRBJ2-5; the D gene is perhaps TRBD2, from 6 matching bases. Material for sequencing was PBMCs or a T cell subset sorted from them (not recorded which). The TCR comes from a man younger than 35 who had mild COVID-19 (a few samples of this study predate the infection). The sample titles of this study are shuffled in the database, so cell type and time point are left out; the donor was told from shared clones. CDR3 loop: CASSYSGGTQYF. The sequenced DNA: TGTGCCAGCAGTTATTCCGGGGGGACCCAGTACTTC.